This T cell receptor (beta chain) was sequenced in a study of blood T cell repertoires in COVID-19 (dated by TCRdb to about 2020). About the study as a whole: Collaborator samples came from the United States, Italy and Spain and covered acute and convalescent phases of COVID-19. A de-identified subject ID, COVID-19 status, age in years and sex were almost always included in the sample metadata. A freely available public database, intended as a resource for researchers studying the immune response to SARS-CoV-2, is where the repertoires were released. The dataset comprised deeply sampled blood TCRbeta repertoires from subjects exposed to, actively infected with, or recovered from COVID-19. The material from the prospective study consisted of cDNA or gDNA derived from T cells, B-cell-depleted T cells, or PBMCs. Samples were obtained from the ongoing ImmuneRACE study (first 160 participants) and from roughly 1,300 subjects provided by 6 global collaborators. Where available, HLA class I and class II types were obtained from metadata supplied by the sample provider rather than from assay-based typing.

Overall study outcomes, separate from this receptor: How much clinical and demographic metadata was included differed by source and by participant, and the metadata was provided uncurated.

One collaborating source in Seattle enrolled patients while the patients were actively infected and followed the patients over time throughout the course of disease. Each collaborating institution followed its own protocols to collect whole blood in K2EDTA tubes. For TCRbeta analysis, collaborators shipped samples as frozen whole blood, isolated PBMCs, or DNA extracted from either of those sample types. Remarks on this clone: What antigen it recognizes has not been identified. One base away there is no much larger clone; base qualities are not given.

The germline V gene supplies CDR1 SNHLY and CDR2 FYNNEI. After removal of 6 bases from V and 5 bases from J, the junction retains 17 bases not matched to a gene. Inclusive of the bounding cysteine and phenylalanine, the CDR3 is 17 residues long. Left in the record is the CDR3 DNA by itself, 51 bases read in frame from the first base. TCRbeta CDR3 regions were amplified from genomic DNA using the immunoSEQ Assay, a bias-controlled multiplex PCR. As for the authors' bioinformatics: The number of nucleated cells in each sample was estimated from the amplification of reference gene primers within the assay. Sequence reads were collapsed and filtered to measure the absolute abundance of every unique TCRbeta CDR3 rearrangement. For each sample, productive Simpson clonality was calculated as the square root of Simpson's diversity index across productive rearrangements. TCRdb's version of the immuneACCESS table is confined to in-frame rearrangements and falls short of the full clone set. An unresolved V gene accounts for under half of the shortfall where checked; the remainder is of unknown origin. V and J calls and clone size are given by that table; D and trimming were obtained from the DNA. Recorded for this sample are roughly 410,000 clones; around 87% of them occurred a single time. 2.3% of the sample belongs to the ten largest clones.

Recombination linked TRBV2 to TRBJ1-2; 8 central bases correspond to TRBD1. Sequences were obtained from peripheral blood. The clonotype comes from a woman aged 55-70 years with COVID-19, enrolled during active disease. The CDR3 here reads CASRGQGAAQLLYGYTF. Read as DNA, the sequence is TGTGCCAGCAGGGGTCAGGGGGCGGCCCAACTACTTTATGGCTACACCTTC.